This TCR beta chain was captured by sequencing in a study of shared clonotypes between healthy human individuals. V gave up 11 bases and J gave up 2 bases, with 18 bases separating them. The CDR3 spans 14 residues. CDR1 and CDR2 (germline): MGHRA, YSYEKL. Deep was the level used in running the assay. In the original analysis: Filtering differed, since immunoSEQ gave only junction sequences and no quality scores. TCRdb's table, derived via immunoSEQ multiplex PCR, lists solely in-frame clones and lacks some. The V and J calls and the clone size are those of that table, but D and trimming were determined from the DNA. This table holds 800,000 to 1,200,000 clones, approximately 80% found once.

The clonotype originates from a man aged 18 to 30 in good health. Some clones in this sample may be carry-over from other donors' samples. Sample: memory CD4+ T cells from PBMCs. Subset reported: CD45RA-negative fraction. The rearrangement links TRBV4-1 to TRBJ1-2; maybe TRBD1 (5 bases). The CDR3 here is CAVPPGECNYGYTF. CDR3 nucleotides: TGCGCCGTCCCTCCGGGGGAGTGCAACTATGGCTACACCTTC.